This T cell receptor beta chain was recovered during a study of T cells in localized non-small cell lung cancer. Overall study findings and caveats: There was higher T cell clonality in uninvolved adjacent lung than in tumor, and it was highest there. Multi-region tumor sequencing was not done, so intratumor heterogeneity could not be excluded. There were a median roughly 60 of the top 100 tumor clones appearing in adjacent lung.

Germline loops: CDR1 MNHGY, CDR2 SAAAGT. The CDR3 is made up of 15 amino acids. Trimming shortened V by 2 bases and J by 4 bases, and 14 bases separated the two germline ends. Sequencing was performed with immunoSEQ multiplex PCR; in TCRdb, only in-frame clones are kept and a portion is missing. The table shows a few thousand clones, with approximately 31% occurring only once. This clone was found a few times. What it binds is not known. Atypia-free adjacent lung was sampled at least 2 cm beyond the tumor margin. Specimen: normal lung tissue next to the tumor, collected before any cancer treatment. The source is a woman aged 35-75 years with stage II squamous cell lung carcinoma. The chain couples TRBV6-8 to TRBJ1-1, with no clear D. The CDR3 spells CASSYVRLLGTEAFF. CDR3 in DNA: TGTGCCAGCAGTTACGTGAGACTTTTAGGCACTGAAGCTTTCTTT.